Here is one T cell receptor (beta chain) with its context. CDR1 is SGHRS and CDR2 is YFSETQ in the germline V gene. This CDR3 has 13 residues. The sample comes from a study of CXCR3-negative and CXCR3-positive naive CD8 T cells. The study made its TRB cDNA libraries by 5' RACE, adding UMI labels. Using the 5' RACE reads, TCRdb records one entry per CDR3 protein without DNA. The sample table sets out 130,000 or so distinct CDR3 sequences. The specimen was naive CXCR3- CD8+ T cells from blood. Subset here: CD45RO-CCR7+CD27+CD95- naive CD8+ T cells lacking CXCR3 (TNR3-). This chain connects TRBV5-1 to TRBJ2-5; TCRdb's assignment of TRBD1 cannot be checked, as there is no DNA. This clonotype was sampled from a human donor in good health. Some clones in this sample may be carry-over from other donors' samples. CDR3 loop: CASSPGNQETQYF. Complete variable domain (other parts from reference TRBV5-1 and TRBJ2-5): KAGVTQTPRYLIKTRGQQVTLSCSPISGHRSVSWYQQTPGQGLQFLFEYFSETQRNKGNFPGRFSGRQFSNSRSEMNVSTLELGDSALYLCASSPGNQETQYFGPGTRLLVL.